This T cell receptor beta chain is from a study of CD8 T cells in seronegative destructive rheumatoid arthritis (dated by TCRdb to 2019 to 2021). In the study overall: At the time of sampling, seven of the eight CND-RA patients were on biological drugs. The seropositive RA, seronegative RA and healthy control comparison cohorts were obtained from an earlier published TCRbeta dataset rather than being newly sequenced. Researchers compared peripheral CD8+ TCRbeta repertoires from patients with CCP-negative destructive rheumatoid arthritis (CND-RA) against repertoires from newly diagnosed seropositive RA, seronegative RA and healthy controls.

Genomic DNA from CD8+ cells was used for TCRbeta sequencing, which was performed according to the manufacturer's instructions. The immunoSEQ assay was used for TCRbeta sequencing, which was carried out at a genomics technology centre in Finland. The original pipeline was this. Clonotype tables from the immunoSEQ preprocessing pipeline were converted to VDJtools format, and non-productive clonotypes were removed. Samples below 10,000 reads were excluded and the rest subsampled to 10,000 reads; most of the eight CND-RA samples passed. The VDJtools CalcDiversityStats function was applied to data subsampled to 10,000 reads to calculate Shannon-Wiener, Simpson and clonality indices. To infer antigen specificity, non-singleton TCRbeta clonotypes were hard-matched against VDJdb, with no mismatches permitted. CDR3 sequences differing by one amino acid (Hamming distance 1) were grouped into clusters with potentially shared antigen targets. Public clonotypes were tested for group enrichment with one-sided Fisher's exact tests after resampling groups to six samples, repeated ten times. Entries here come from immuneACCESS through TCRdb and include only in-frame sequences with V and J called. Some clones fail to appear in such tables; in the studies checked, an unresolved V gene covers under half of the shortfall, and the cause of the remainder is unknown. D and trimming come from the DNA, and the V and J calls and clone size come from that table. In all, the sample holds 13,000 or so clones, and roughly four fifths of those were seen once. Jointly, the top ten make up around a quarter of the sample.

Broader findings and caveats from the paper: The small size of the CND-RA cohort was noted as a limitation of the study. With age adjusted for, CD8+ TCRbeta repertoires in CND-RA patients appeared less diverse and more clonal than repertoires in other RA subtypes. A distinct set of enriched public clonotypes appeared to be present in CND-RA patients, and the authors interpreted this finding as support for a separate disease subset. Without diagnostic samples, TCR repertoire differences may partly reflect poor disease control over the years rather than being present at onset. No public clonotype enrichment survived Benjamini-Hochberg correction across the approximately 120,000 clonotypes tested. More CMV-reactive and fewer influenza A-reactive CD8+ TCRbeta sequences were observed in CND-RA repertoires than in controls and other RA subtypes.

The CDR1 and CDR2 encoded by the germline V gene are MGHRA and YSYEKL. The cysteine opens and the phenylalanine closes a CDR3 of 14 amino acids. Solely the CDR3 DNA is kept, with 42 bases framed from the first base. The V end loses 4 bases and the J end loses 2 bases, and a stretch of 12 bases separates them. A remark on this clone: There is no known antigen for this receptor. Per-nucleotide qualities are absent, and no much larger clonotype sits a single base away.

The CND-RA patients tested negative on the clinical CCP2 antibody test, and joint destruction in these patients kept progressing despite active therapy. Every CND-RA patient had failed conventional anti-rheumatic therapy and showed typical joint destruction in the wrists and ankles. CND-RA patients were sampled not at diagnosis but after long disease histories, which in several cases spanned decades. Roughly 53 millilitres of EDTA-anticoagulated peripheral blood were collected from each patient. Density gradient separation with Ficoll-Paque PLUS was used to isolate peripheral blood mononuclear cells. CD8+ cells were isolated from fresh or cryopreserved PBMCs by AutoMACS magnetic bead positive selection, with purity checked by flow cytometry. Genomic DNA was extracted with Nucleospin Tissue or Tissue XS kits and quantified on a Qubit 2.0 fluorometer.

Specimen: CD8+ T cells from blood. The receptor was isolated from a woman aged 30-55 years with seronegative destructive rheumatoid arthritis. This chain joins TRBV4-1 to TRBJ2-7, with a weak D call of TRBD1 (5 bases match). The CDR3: CASSPSGSTYEQYF. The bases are TGCGCCAGCAGCCCTTCAGGGTCTACCTACGAGCAGTACTTC.